A single sample is the source of the 11 T cell receptor beta chains below, sequenced in a study of shared clonotypes between healthy human individuals. The data were produced by immunoSEQ multiplex PCR, yet TCRdb's version contains in-frame clones alone and is incomplete. The sample includes about 2 million clones, 90% to 95% of them seen just once. The sequenced material came from naive CD4+ T cells sorted from blood. Subset meaning: CD45RA+ positively selected. These receptor sequences come from a man between 18 and 29 years old in good health.

Worth noting for this clone: The sample carries other DNA sequences with the same CDR3. The CDR3 DNA reads as TGCGCCAGCAGCTTGGCCGGGGTCTCTGGAAACACCATATATTTT. It codes for CASSLAGVSGNTIYF. The chain carries TRBV5-1 and TRBJ1-3, with D unresolved. V was cut by 0 bases and J by 0 bases, with 7 bases left in between. Germline V gene data show CDR1 as SGHRS and CDR2 as YFSETQ. This CDR3 region has 15 residues.

The gene calls are TRBV6-1 and TRBJ1-5, with unresolved D. Germline-derived CDR1 and CDR2 are MNHNS and SASEGT. This CDR3 region has 15 residues. V lost 1 base and J 6 bases, leaving 13 bases between the germline ends. DNA for the CDR3: TGTGCCAGCAGTGAAGGAGGGAACAACTTTCAGCCCCAGCATTTT. Translating it yields CASSEGGNNFQPQHF.

A few counts support this clone. The chain joins TRBV7-9 to TRBJ1-6; 8 bases are a match to TRBD1. V shed 2 bases, J shed 6 bases, and the junction held 9 bases outside the gene matches. Germline V gene lookup returns CDR1 SEHNR and CDR2 FQNEAQ (reference sequence). This CDR3 is built from 17 residues. The CDR3 bases are TGTGCCAGCAGCTTAATTACGTGGACAGGGTTTAATTCACCCCTCCACTTT. Translated, it gives CASSLITWTGFNSPLHF.

This chain joins TRBV5-1 and TRBJ1-5; D gene uncertain. This CDR3 has 13 residues. Trimming took off 0 bases at V and 5 bases at J, with 6 bases between the two ends. In germline, CDR1 is SGHRS, CDR2 YFSETQ. DNA for the CDR3: TGCGCCAGCAGCTTGGTGGCAGATCAGCCCCAGCATTTT. Translation: CASSLVADQPQHF.

The chain employs TRBV11-2 and TRBJ2-5; 14 bases map to TRBD2. The CDR3 loop spans 15 amino acids. The trim removed 4 bases at V and 9 bases at J, leaving 7 bases unmatched. In germline, CDR1 is SGHAT, CDR2 FQNNGV. This chain's CDR3 is CASSYGLAGGLAQYF. CDR3 bases: TGTGCCAGCAGCTACGGACTAGCGGGGGGTCTAGCCCAGTACTTC.

The chain has TRBV4-3 and TRBJ2-1, with D tentatively TRBD2 (6 bases). The germline V gene has CDR1 LGHNA and CDR2 YSLEER. Trimming removed 0 bases from V and 1 base from J, with 10 bases in between. The CDR3 totals 16 residues. The CDR3 DNA sequence: TGCGCCAGCAGCCAAGATTGGGCGGGATCCTACAATGAGCAGTTCTTC. Its translation: CASSQDWAGSYNEQFF.

This clone appeared once. The V call is TRBV11-2, the J call TRBJ2-2; D is unresolved. The V end lost 1 base, the J end lost 8 bases, and 11 bases lay between the germline ends. This CDR3 is built from 14 residues. The V gene's germline CDR1 is SGHAT and CDR2 FQNNGV. The CDR3 loop is CASSLGPQSGELFF. The CDR3 DNA is TGTGCCAGCAGCTTAGGACCTCAGTCTGGGGAGCTGTTTTTT.

This chain connects TRBV5-1 to TRBJ2-7, with 9 bases identical to TRBD2. The CDR3 sequence is 17 residues long. Germline trimming cut 4 bases from V and 3 bases from J; bases unmatched to any gene: 14. The germline V gene encodes CDR1 SGHRS and CDR2 YFSETQ. This CDR3 is CASSLNEVAGVRYEQYF. As DNA, the CDR3 is TGCGCCAGCAGCCTAAATGAGGTAGCGGGAGTACGCTACGAGCAGTACTTC.

J is TRBJ1-3 and V is TRBV9; D uncertain. Germline-derived CDR1 and CDR2 are SGDLS and YYNGEE. V lost 4 bases, J lost 0 bases, and 14 bases lay in between. The CDR3 totals 16 residues. The CDR3 spells CASSPVGSLSGNTIYF. The CDR3 nucleotides are TGTGCCAGCAGCCCCGTCGGTAGCCTCTCTGGAAACACCATATATTTT.

This rearrangement joins TRBV6-5 to TRBJ1-6, with TRBD1 matching 9 bases. Germline V gene sequence: CDR1 MNHEY, CDR2 SVGAGI. The CDR3 consists of 15 residues. The V segment lost 5 bases and the J segment 6 bases; nucleotides outside the gene matches: 5. CDR3 nucleotide sequence: TGTGCCAGCAGTAGGACAGGGGCTTCTAATTCACCCCTCCACTTT. Its translation: CASSRTGASNSPLHF.

CDR3 residues: CASSFLENYGYTF. The DNA of the CDR3 is TGTGCCAGCAGCTTCCTAGAGAACTATGGCTACACCTTC. The chain has TRBV5-4 and TRBJ1-2; D is unclear. The CDR3 totals 13 residues. Germline V gives CDR1 SGHNT, CDR2 YYREEE (reference sequence). V lost 2 bases, J lost 2 bases, and 7 bases lay in between. Based on the CDR3 plus reference TRBV5-4 and TRBJ1-2, the full variable domain is ETGVTQSPTHLIKTRGQQVTLRCSSQSGHNTVSWYQQALGQGPQFIFQYYREEENGRGNFPPRFSGLQFPNYSSELNVNALELDDSALYLCASSFLENYGYTFGSGTRLTVV.